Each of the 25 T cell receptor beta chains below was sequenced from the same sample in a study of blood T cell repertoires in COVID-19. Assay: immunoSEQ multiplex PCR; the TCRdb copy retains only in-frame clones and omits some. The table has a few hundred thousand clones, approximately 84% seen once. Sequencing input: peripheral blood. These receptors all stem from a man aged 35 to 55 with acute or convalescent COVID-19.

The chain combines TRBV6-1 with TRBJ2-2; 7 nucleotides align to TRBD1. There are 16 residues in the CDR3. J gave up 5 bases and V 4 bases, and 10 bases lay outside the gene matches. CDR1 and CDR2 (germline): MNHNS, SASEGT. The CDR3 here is CASSAVRAGGTGELFF. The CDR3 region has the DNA TGTGCCAGCAGTGCCGTCAGGGCAGGGGGTACCGGGGAGCTGTTTTTT.

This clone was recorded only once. DNA of the CDR3: TGTGCCACCAGTAAAAAACAGGGGACGAACACCGGGGAGCTGTTTTTT. Translating gives CATSKKQGTNTGELFF. The rearrangement joins TRBV24-1 to TRBJ2-2, with 7 bases identical to TRBD1. The CDR3 has 16 amino acids. Germline V gene lookup returns CDR1 KGHDR and CDR2 SFDVKD. Trimming took 6 bases from V and 0 from J; bases not matched to a gene: 6.

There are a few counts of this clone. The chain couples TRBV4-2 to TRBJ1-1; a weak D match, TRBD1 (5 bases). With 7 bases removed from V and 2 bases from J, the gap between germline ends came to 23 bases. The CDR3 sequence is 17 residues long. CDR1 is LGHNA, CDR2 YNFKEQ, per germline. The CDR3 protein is CASKSGGGEGGNTEAFF. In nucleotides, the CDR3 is TGTGCCAGCAAAAGCGGGGGGGGAGAGGGAGGTAACACTGAAGCTTTCTTT.

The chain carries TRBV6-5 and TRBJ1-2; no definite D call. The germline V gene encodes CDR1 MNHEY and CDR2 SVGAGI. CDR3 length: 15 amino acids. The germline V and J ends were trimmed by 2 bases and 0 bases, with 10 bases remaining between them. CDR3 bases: TGTGCCAGCAGTTACGCCAGCACTACTAACTATGGCTACACCTTC. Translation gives CASSYASTTNYGYTF.

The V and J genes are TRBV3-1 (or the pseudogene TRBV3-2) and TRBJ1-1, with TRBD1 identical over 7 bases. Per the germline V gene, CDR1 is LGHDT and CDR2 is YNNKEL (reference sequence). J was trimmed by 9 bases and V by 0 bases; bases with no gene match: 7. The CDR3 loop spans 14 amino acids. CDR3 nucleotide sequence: TGTGCCAGCAGCCAAGAGGCCAGGGGGTACAAAGCTTTCTTT. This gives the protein CASSQEARGYKAFF.

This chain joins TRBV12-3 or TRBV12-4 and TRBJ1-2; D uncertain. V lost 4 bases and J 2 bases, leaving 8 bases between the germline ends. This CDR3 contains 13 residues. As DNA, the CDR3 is TGTGCCAGCAGTTACCAGGCGAACTATGGCTACACCTTC. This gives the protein CASSYQANYGYTF.

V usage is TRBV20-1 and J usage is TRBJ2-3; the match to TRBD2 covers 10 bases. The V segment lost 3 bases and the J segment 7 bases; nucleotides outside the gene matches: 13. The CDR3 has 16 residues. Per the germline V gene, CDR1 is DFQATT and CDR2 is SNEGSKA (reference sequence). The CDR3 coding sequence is TGCAGTGCTAGTCCCGGGACTAGCGAATCGGGGAATACGCAGTATTTT. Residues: CSASPGTSESGNTQYF.

The CDR3 nucleotides are TGTGCCAGCAGTTTAAGCCGCGCCGCTACTAGGGAGCAGTTCTTC. Amino acid sequence: CASSLSRAATREQFF. The chain joins TRBV28 to TRBJ2-1, with a tentative D call TRBD2 (5 bases). Between the trimmed V and J ends, which lost 2 bases and 10 bases, there was a span of 18 bases. This CDR3 has 15 amino acids. Germline values: CDR1 MDHEN, CDR2 SYDVKM.

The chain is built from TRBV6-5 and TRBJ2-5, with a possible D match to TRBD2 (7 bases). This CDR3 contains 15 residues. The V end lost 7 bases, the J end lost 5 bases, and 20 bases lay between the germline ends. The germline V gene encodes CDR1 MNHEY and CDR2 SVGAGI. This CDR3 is CASNLGGGTGETQYF. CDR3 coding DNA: TGTGCCAGCAACCTAGGGGGGGGAACTGGGGAGACCCAGTACTTC.

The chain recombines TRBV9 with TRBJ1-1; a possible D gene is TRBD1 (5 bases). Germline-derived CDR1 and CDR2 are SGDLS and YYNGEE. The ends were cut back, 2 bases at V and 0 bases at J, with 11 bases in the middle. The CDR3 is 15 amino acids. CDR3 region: CASSVGLSMNTEAFF. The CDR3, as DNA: TGTGCCAGCAGCGTGGGGCTAAGCATGAACACTGAAGCTTTCTTT.

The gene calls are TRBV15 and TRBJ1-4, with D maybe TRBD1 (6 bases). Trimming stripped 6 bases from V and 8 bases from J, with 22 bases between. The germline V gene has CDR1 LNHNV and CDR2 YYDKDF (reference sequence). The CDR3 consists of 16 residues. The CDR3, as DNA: TGTGCCACCAGTAAGTCGCCAGGGGACATGGACGAAAAACTGTTTTTT. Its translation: CATSKSPGDMDEKLFF.

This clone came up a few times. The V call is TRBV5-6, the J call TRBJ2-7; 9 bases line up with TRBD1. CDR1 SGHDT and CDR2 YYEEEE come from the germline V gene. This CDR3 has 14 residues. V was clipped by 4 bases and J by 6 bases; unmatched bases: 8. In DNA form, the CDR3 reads TGTGCCAGCAGCCTATCGGGACAGGGTCTCGAGCAGTACTTC. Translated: CASSLSGQGLEQYF. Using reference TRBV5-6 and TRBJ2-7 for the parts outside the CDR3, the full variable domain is DAGVTQSPTHLIKTRGQQVTLRCSPKSGHDTVSWYQQALGQGPQFIFQYYEEEERQRGNFPDRFSGHQFPNYSSELNVNALLLGDSALYLCASSLSGQGLEQYFGPGTRLTVT.

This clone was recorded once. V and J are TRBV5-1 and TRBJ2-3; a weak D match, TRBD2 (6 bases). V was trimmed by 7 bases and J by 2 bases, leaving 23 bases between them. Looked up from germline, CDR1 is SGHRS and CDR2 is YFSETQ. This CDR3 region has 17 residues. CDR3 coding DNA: TGCGCCAGCTCCCTCCCTTCCGTCAGACTAGACACAGATACGCAGTATTTT. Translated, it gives CASSLPSVRLDTDTQYF.

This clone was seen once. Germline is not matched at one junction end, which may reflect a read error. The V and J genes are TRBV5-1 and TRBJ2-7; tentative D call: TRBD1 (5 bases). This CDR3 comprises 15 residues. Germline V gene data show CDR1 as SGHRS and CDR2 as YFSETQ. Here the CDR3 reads CASSLDQGSFGGLSF. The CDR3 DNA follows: TGCGCCAGCAGCTTGGATCAGGGATCGTTCGGTGGTCTTTCCTTC.

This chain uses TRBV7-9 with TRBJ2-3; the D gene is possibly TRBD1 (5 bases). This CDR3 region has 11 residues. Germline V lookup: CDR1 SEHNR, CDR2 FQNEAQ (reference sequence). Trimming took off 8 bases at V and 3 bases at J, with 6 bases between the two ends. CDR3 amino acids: CASGATDTQYF. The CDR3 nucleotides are TGTGCCAGCGGGGCGACAGATACGCAGTATTTT. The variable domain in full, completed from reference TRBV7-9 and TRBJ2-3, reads DTGVSQNPRHKITKRGQNVTFRCDPISEHNRLYWYRQTLGQGPEFLTYFQNEAQLEKSRLLSDRFSAERPKGSFSTLEIQRTEQGDSAMYLCASGATDTQYFGPGTRLTVL.

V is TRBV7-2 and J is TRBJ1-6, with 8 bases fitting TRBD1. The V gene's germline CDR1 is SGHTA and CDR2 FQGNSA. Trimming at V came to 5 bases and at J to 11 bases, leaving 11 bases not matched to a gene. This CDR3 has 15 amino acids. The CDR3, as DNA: TGTGCCAGCAGCACCCGGACAGGGAGTAGCACACCCCTCCACTTT. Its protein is CASSTRTGSSTPLHF. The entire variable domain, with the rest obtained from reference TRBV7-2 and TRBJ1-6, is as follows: GAGVSQSPSNKVTEKGKDVELRCDPISGHTALYWYRQSLGQGLEFLIYFQGNSAPDKSGLPSDRFSAERTGGSVSTLTIQRTQQEDSAVYLCASSTRTGSSTPLHFGNGTRLTVT.

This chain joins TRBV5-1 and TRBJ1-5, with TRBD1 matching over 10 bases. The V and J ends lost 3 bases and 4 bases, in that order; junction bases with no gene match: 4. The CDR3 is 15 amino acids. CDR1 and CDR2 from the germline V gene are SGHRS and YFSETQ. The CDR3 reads CASSWGDRGNQPQHF. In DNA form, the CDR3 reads TGCGCCAGCAGCTGGGGGGACAGGGGAAATCAGCCCCAGCATTTT.

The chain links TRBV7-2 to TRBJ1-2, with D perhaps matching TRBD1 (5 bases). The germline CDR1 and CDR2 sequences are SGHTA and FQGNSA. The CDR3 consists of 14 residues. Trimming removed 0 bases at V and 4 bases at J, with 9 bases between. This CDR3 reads CASSLAPGGYGYTF. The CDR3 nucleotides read TGTGCCAGCAGCTTAGCGCCGGGGGGCTATGGCTACACCTTC.

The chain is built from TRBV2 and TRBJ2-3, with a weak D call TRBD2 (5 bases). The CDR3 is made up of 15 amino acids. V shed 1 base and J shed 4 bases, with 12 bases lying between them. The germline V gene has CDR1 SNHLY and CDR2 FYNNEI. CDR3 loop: CASSEDSQRADTQYF. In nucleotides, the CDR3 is TGTGCCAGCAGTGAAGACAGTCAGAGGGCAGATACGCAGTATTTT. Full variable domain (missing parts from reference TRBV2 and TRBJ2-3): EPEVTQTPSHQVTQMGQEVILRCVPISNHLYFYWYRQILGQKVEFLVSFYNNEISEKSEIFDDQFSVERPDGSNFTLKIRSTKLEDSAMYFCASSEDSQRADTQYFGPGTRLTVL.

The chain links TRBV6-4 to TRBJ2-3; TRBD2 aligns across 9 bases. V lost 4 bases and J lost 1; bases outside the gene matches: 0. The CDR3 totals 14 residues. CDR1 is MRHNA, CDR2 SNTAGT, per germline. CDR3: CASSGTSGTDTQYF. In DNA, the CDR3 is TGTGCCAGCAGTGGGACTAGCGGCACAGATACGCAGTATTTT.

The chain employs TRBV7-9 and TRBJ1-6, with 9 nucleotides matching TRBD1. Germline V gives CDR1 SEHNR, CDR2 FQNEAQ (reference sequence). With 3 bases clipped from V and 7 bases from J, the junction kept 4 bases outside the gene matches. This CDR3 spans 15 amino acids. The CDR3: CASSFGTGLNSPLHF. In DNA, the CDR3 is TGTGCCAGCAGCTTTGGGACAGGGCTAAATTCACCCCTCCACTTT.

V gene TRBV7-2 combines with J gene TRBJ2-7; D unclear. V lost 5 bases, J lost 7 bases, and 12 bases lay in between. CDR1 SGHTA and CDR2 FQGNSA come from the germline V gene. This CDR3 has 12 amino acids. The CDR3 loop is CASSREQNEQYF. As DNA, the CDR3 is TGTGCCAGCAGCCGTGAACAGAATGAGCAGTACTTC.

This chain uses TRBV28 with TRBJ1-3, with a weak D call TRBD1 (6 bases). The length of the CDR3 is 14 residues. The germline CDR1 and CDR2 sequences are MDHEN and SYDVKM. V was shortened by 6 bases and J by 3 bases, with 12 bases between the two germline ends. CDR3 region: CASSFTGIGNTIYF. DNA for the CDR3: TGTGCCAGCAGCTTTACAGGGATTGGAAACACCATATATTTT.

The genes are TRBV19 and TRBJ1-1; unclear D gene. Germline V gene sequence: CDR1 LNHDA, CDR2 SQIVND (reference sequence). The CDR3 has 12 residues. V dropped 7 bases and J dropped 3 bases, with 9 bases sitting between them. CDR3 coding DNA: TGTGCCAGTAATAAACCGGACACTGAAGCTTTCTTT. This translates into CASNKPDTEAFF.

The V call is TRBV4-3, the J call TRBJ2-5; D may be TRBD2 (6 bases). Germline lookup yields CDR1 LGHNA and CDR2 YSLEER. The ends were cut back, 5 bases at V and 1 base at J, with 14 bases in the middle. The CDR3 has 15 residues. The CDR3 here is CASSTTRDFQETQYF. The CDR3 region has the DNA TGCGCCAGCAGCACAACCCGGGACTTCCAAGAGACCCAGTACTTC.